This TCR beta chain is from a study of blood T cell repertoires in COVID-19. Study context: Sites across the United States, Italy and Spain contributed samples from acute and convalescent COVID-19. Nucleic acid was either cDNA or gDNA, and it came from T cells, B-cell-depleted T cells, or PBMCs.

V shed 2 bases and J 3 bases; nucleotides not matched to a gene: 4. CDR3 length equals 15 residues. Germline CDR1 reads WNHNN; CDR2 reads SYGVQD (reference sequence). Per the study methods: Counts of nucleated cells, estimated from reference gene primer amplification, were obtained. Sequenced by immunoSEQ multiplex PCR; TCRdb stores in-frame clones only, minus some. From that table come the V and J calls and clone size; the DNA was used to work out D and trimming. The data hold some 110,000 clones, with 75% to 85% observed a single time. The sequence was obtained from a man between 70 and 80 years old with acute or convalescent COVID-19. The V and J genes are TRBV10-1 and TRBJ2-1; 7 nucleotides align to TRBD2. Sequences were obtained from peripheral blood. The CDR3 region has the DNA TGCGCCAGCAGTGAGGTCCAGCGGGGCTACAATGAGCAGTTCTTC. Translated: CASSEVQRGYNEQFF.